The 24 T cell receptor beta chains below were found in one sample sequenced in a study of memory CD4+ T cells and cytomegalovirus serostatus. TCRdb's table, derived via immunoSEQ multiplex PCR, lists solely in-frame clones and lacks some. The top ten hold about 0.79% of the sample, which has just over 40,000 clones, 70% to 80% seen once. Single viable CD3+CD4+CD8-CD45RO+ cells were sorted as the memory CD4+ T cells. The specimen sequenced was memory CD4+ T cells from blood. These receptors originate from an adult in good health and CMV-seronegative.

The chain joins TRBV4-2 to TRBJ2-5; 12 bases agree with TRBD2. Trimming removed 1 base from V and 3 bases from J; junction bases left unmatched: 6. This CDR3 spans 17 amino acids. In germline, CDR1 is LGHNA, CDR2 YNFKEQ. CDR3 protein: CASSQGASGGAEETQYF. CDR3 nucleotides: TGTGCCAGCAGCCAAGGTGCTAGCGGGGGGGCCGAAGAGACCCAGTACTTC.

This chain connects TRBV18 to TRBJ2-2; D not resolved. Trimming took 3 bases from V and 4 from J, leaving 9 bases between them. Germline V gene sequence: CDR1 KGHSH, CDR2 LQKENI. The length of the CDR3 is 14 residues. The CDR3: CASSPGTATGELFF. The CDR3 DNA is TGTGCCAGCTCACCTGGAACAGCCACCGGGGAGCTGTTTTTT.

This clone was found a few times. V is TRBV28 and J is TRBJ2-5; the match to TRBD1 covers 7 bases. The germline gives CDR1 MDHEN, CDR2 SYDVKM. The CDR3 totals 13 residues. Trimming removed 6 bases from V and 2 bases from J; junction bases left unmatched: 3. In nucleotides, the CDR3 is TGTGCCAGCAGGGGGACAGCTCAAGAGACCCAGTACTTC. Its protein is CASRGTAQETQYF.

This clone was counted a few times. The chain recombines TRBV19 with TRBJ1-1; D gene uncertain. The V end lost 2 bases, the J end lost 6 bases, and 4 bases lay between the germline ends. This CDR3 has 11 amino acids. Germline V gene sequence: CDR1 LNHDA, CDR2 SQIVND (reference sequence). The CDR3 protein is CASSISAEAFF. The DNA of the CDR3 is TGTGCCAGTAGTATATCGGCTGAAGCTTTCTTT.

The gene calls are TRBV6-5 and TRBJ1-2; 7 nucleotides align to TRBD1. J gave up 8 bases and V 7 bases, and 13 bases lay outside the gene matches. Looked up from germline, CDR1 is MNHEY and CDR2 is SVGAGI. This CDR3 has 14 residues. CDR3 protein: CASTAEAQGRGYTF. The CDR3 DNA is TGTGCCAGCACCGCCGAGGCACAGGGGAGAGGCTACACCTTC.

The gene calls are TRBV18 and TRBJ2-2; D uncertain. Germline CDR1 is KGHSH and CDR2 is LQKENI. The CDR3 length is 13 residues. The V gene lost 4 bases and the J gene lost 6 bases, with 9 bases spanning the gap. In DNA, the CDR3 is TGTGCCAGCTCACGAAGGGAATCCGGGGAGCTGTTTTTT. The encoded protein is CASSRRESGELFF.

The DNA for the CDR3 is TGTGCCAGCAGTTACTCGGATGGCTACACCTTC. Amino acids: CASSYSDGYTF. The chain links TRBV6-5 to TRBJ1-2; no definite D call. Trimming removed 0 bases at V and 6 bases at J, with 2 bases between. Germline V gene data show CDR1 as MNHEY and CDR2 as SVGAGI. This CDR3 is built from 11 residues.

Details on this clone: This same CDR3 is encoded by further DNA sequences in the sample. The V and J genes are TRBV5-6 and TRBJ2-7; possibly TRBD2 for D (6 bases). Germline V gene sequence: CDR1 SGHDT, CDR2 YYEEEE. The CDR3 contains 13 residues. With 0 bases removed from V and 3 bases from J, the gap between germline ends came to 7 bases. CDR3 region: CASSLGGDYEQYF. The CDR3 DNA sequence: TGTGCCAGCAGCTTGGGCGGGGACTACGAGCAGTACTTC.

This chain connects TRBV30 to TRBJ2-3, with TRBD2 as a possible D gene (5 bases). The CDR3 loop spans 12 amino acids. V lost 1 base and J lost 3, with 5 bases in between. Germline CDR1 is GTSNPN and CDR2 is SVGIG (reference sequence). The CDR3 protein is CAWSGRTDTQYF. In DNA, the CDR3 is TGTGCCTGGAGTGGGAGGACAGATACGCAGTATTTT.

This chain uses TRBV6-6 with TRBJ1-6; D is unresolved. The V gene lost 6 bases and the J gene lost 7 bases, with 13 bases spanning the gap. This CDR3 is 14 amino acids long. In germline, CDR1 is MNHNY, CDR2 SVGAGI (reference sequence). The CDR3 region is CASRYPEMNSPLHF. The CDR3 nucleotides are TGTGCCAGCAGATACCCCGAGATGAATTCACCCCTCCACTTT.

The chain joins TRBV25-1 to TRBJ1-2, with 9 bases lining up with TRBD1. The V and J ends lost 6 bases and 4 bases, in that order; junction bases with no gene match: 3. The CDR3 spans 13 residues. Per the germline V gene, CDR1 is MGHDK and CDR2 is SYGVNS. The chain's CDR3 is CASRTQGAYGYTF. The CDR3 DNA follows: TGTGCCAGCAGGACACAGGGGGCCTATGGCTACACCTTC.

The genes are TRBV19 and TRBJ1-4, with D possibly matching TRBD1 (5 bases). V lost 5 bases and J lost 6, with 13 bases in between. The CDR3 is 14 amino acids. From germline, CDR1 is LNHDA and CDR2 SQIVND (reference sequence). The CDR3 protein is CASSPGQRDEKLFF. The CDR3 bases are TGTGCCAGTAGTCCGGGGCAACGGGATGAAAAACTGTTTTTT.

This rearrangement joins TRBV6-1 to TRBJ1-5, with 8 bases that match TRBD1. The CDR3 is 14 amino acids. V lost 3 bases to trimming and J lost 4 bases; unmatched junction nucleotides: 2. CDR1 is MNHNS, CDR2 SASEGT, per germline. For the CDR3, the DNA is TGTGCCAGCAGTGACAACAGGGGGAATCAGCCCCAGCATTTT. It specifies CASSDNRGNQPQHF.

The chain uses TRBV4-3 and TRBJ2-7, with TRBD2 as a possible D gene (6 bases). CDR3 size: 15 residues. Trimming shortened V by 0 bases and J by 4 bases, and 13 bases separated the two germline ends. CDR1 is LGHNA and CDR2 is YSLEER in the germline V gene. The CDR3 DNA follows: TGCGCCAGCAGCCAAGATCCCGGCGGGATATACGAGCAGTACTTC. Residues: CASSQDPGGIYEQYF.

This chain links TRBV10-2 with TRBJ1-1, with D hard to call. With 4 bases removed from V and 4 bases from J, the gap between germline ends came to 7 bases. Germline V gene data show CDR1 as WSHSY and CDR2 as SAAADI. This CDR3 contains 12 residues. This CDR3 reads CASSGLFTEAFF. CDR3 DNA sequence: TGCGCCAGCAGTGGACTGTTCACTGAAGCTTTCTTT.

The V and J genes are TRBV6-9 and TRBJ2-7, with no clear D. The CDR3 contains 13 residues. Germline V gene lookup returns CDR1 MNHGY and CDR2 SVAAGI. Trimming pared 9 bases from V and 2 bases from J, leaving 14 bases between. The CDR3 region has the DNA TGTGCCAGGGCGGTCGACGTTCCCTACGAGCAGTACTTC. As protein: CARAVDVPYEQYF.

Here the CDR3 reads CAWEDGNTEAFF. The CDR3 nucleotides are TGTGCCTGGGAGGACGGTAACACTGAAGCTTTCTTT. The rearrangement joins TRBV30 to TRBJ1-1; D gene unclear. The CDR3 runs 12 residues. CDR1 is GTSNPN, CDR2 SVGIG, per germline (reference sequence). With 5 bases removed from V and 2 bases from J, the gap between germline ends came to 9 bases. The variable domain in full, completed from reference TRBV30 and TRBJ1-1, reads SQTIHQWPATLVQPVGSPLSLECTVEGTSNPNLYWYRQAAGRGLQLLFYSVGIGQISSEVPQNLSASRPQDRQFILSSKKLLLSDSGFYLCAWEDGNTEAFFGQGTRLTVV.

This clone was recorded only once. The V and J genes are TRBV10-3 and TRBJ2-7; D gene unclear. Germline CDR1 and CDR2: ENHRY and SYGVKD. This CDR3 is built from 13 residues. The V gene lost 4 bases and the J gene lost 2 bases, with 9 bases spanning the gap. CDR3 protein: CAISGSSTYEQYF. The CDR3 nucleotides read TGTGCCATCAGTGGTAGCAGCACCTACGAGCAGTACTTC.

The V and J genes are TRBV2 and TRBJ2-3; 15 bases line up with TRBD2. There are 17 residues in the CDR3. Germline V lookup: CDR1 SNHLY, CDR2 FYNNEI. The trim removed 6 bases at V and 6 bases at J, leaving 10 bases unmatched. The CDR3 DNA follows: TGTGCCAGCAGGTCGGGACTAGCGGGGGGCCCCTGGGATACGCAGTATTTT. Translation: CASRSGLAGGPWDTQYF.

The chain is built from TRBV9 and TRBJ1-3; 7 nucleotides match TRBD1. The CDR3 has 14 amino acids. V shed 0 bases and J 4 bases; nucleotides not matched to a gene: 1. Germline loops: CDR1 SGDLS, CDR2 YYNGEE. The CDR3 sequence: CASSVAQGGNTIYF. The CDR3 nucleotides read TGTGCCAGCAGCGTAGCACAGGGGGGAAACACCATATATTTT.

A note on this clone: A junction boundary mismatches the germline segment, possibly from a read error. The chain combines TRBV5-6 with TRBJ1-2; 7 bases align to TRBD1. The CDR3 extends over 13 amino acids. In germline, CDR1 is SGHDT, CDR2 YYEEEE. DNA for the CDR3: TGTGCCAGCAGCTTAGGGGGCACATATGGCCACACCTTC. Translating it yields CASSLGGTYGHTF.

The V gene is TRBV7-3, the J gene TRBJ2-5, with a possible D match to TRBD2 (6 bases). V dropped 5 bases and J dropped 5 bases, with 15 bases sitting between them. Germline CDR1 SGHTA, CDR2 FQGTGA. The CDR3 sequence is 14 residues long. CDR3 sequence reads: CASSTGDFGETQYF. The CDR3 nucleotides are TGTGCCAGCAGCACCGGGGACTTCGGGGAGACCCAGTACTTC.

About this clone: One end of the junction varies from germline; a read error may be responsible. The genes are TRBV30 and TRBJ1-4; the match to TRBD1 covers 7 bases. This CDR3 contains 11 residues. Germline CDR1 is GTSNPN and CDR2 is SVGIG (reference sequence). DNA for the CDR3: TGCTCGGGACAGCATAATGAAAAACTGTTTTTT. Its translation: CSGQHNEKLFF.

The CDR3 DNA sequence: TGTGCCAGCAGCTTAGACCGCGGGGGGAGTCTCTACTTC. Protein: CASSLDRGGSLYF. The chain joins TRBV7-2 to TRBJ2-5, with 8 bases matching TRBD2. The CDR3 totals 13 residues. Losses at the gene ends were 1 base for V and 14 bases for J; bases not matched to a gene: 9. In germline, CDR1 is SGHTA, CDR2 FQGNSA.